The entry below describes one T cell receptor beta chain. This entry is derived from a study of T cells in tuberculosis. Produced via immunoSEQ multiplex PCR; TCRdb's table is partial and in-frame only. The sample shows 85,000 to 100,000 clones, approximately 90% of them seen only once. Germline V gives CDR1 LGHNA, CDR2 YSLEER. V was trimmed by 0 bases and J by 3 bases, leaving 13 bases between them. There are 16 residues in the CDR3. Cells were sorted from thawed PBMC rested overnight and stained with GMM-loaded CD1B tetramer, viability dye and anti-CD3. CD1B tetramers were loaded with Rhodococcus equi-derived C32 glucose monomycolate. Each donor contributed roughly 100,000 sorted tetramer-negative cells.

The sequencing input was CD1b-GMM tetramer-negative cells sorted from PBMCs. The chain has TRBV4-3 and TRBJ2-3, with D tentatively TRBD1 (6 bases). This TCR was recovered from an adult woman with latent tuberculosis. The CDR3 reads CASSQDIHRVTDTQYF. CDR3 coding DNA: TGCGCCAGCAGCCAAGATATCCACAGGGTTACAGATACGCAGTATTTT.